The 24 T cell receptor beta chains in this list originate from one sample, sequenced in a study of blood T cell repertoires in COVID-19. Using immunoSEQ multiplex PCR, the repertoire was profiled, and TCRdb retains in-frame clones only, with some absent. The sample lists under 110,000 clones; approximately 92% were seen once. Sequenced material: peripheral blood. These receptors originate from a man aged 50-59 years with active COVID-19.

The V and J genes are TRBV2 and TRBJ1-2; TRBD1 aligns across 7 bases. Germline trimming cut 6 bases from V and 4 bases from J; bases unmatched to any gene: 8. This CDR3 has 14 amino acids. Germline CDR1 reads SNHLY; CDR2 reads FYNNEI. DNA of the CDR3: TGTGCCAGCAGACTTGAAGGGGACAGCTATGGCTACACCTTC. Protein: CASRLEGDSYGYTF.

This clone was seen only a few times. The chain is built from TRBV6-1 and TRBJ1-5, with 7 bases that match TRBD1. This CDR3 has 18 amino acids. The J segment lost 4 bases and the V segment lost 3 bases, leaving 15 bases of the junction unmatched. Germline V lookup: CDR1 MNHNS, CDR2 SASEGT. CDR3 in amino acids: CASSESSGGTGQNQPQHF. DNA for the CDR3: TGTGCCAGCAGTGAGTCTTCAGGGGGGACGGGCCAAAATCAGCCCCAGCATTTT.

The chain employs TRBV19 and TRBJ1-5; 8 nucleotides align to TRBD1. The CDR3 totals 15 residues. Germline lookup yields CDR1 LNHDA and CDR2 SQIVND (reference sequence). V was pared by 1 base and J by 6 bases, with 5 bases of the junction left unmatched. The CDR3 loop reads CASSIGQGASQPQHF. The DNA for the CDR3 is TGTGCCAGTAGTATAGGGCAGGGGGCGAGTCAGCCCCAGCATTTT. Full variable domain (rest looked up from reference TRBV19 and TRBJ1-5): DGGITQSPKYLFRKEGQNVTLSCEQNLNHDAMYWYRQDPGQGLRLIYYSQIVNDFQKGDIAEGYSVSREKKESFPLTVTSAQKNPTAFYLCASSIGQGASQPQHFGDGTRLSIL.

The genes are TRBV2 and TRBJ1-1; 7 bases fit TRBD1. Germline values: CDR1 SNHLY, CDR2 FYNNEI. CDR3 length: 15 amino acids. Losses at the gene ends were 0 bases for V and 1 base for J; bases not matched to a gene: 2. The CDR3 DNA is TGTGCCAGCAGTGAAGCCGGACAGGCGAACACTGAAGCTTTCTTT. This sequence encodes CASSEAGQANTEAFF.

This chain joins TRBV19 and TRBJ1-2, with TRBD1 identical over 9 bases. V was clipped by 5 bases and J by 6 bases; unmatched bases: 13. Germline V lookup: CDR1 LNHDA, CDR2 SQIVND (reference sequence). CDR3 length equals 16 residues. In nucleotides, the CDR3 is TGTGCCAGTAGTCCGCGAACCGGGACAGGGCTGGATGGCTACACCTTC. Translated: CASSPRTGTGLDGYTF.

This rearrangement joins TRBV6-5 to TRBJ2-7, with 7 nucleotides matching TRBD2. This CDR3 comprises 15 residues. J lost 6 bases, V lost 7 bases, and 15 bases had no gene match. The germline CDR1 and CDR2 sequences are MNHEY and SVGAGI. The CDR3 reads CASIRTSGTVCEQYF. Here the CDR3 DNA reads TGTGCCAGCATAAGGACGAGCGGGACGGTTTGCGAGCAGTACTTC.

The CDR3, as DNA: TGTGCCAGCAGCCGAGACAGGGGGCAAGAGACCCAGTACTTC. It codes for CASSRDRGQETQYF. This chain connects TRBV14 to TRBJ2-5; 9 bases align to TRBD1. The CDR3 has 14 residues. CDR1 and CDR2 from the germline V gene are SGHDN and FVKESK. V shed 4 bases and J 2 bases; nucleotides not matched to a gene: 2. The whole variable domain, remainder taken from reference TRBV14 and TRBJ2-5, is EAGVTQFPSHSVIEKGQTVTLRCDPISGHDNLYWYRRVMGKEIKFLLHFVKESKQDESGMPNNRFLAERTGGTYSTLKVQPAELEDSGVYFCASSRDRGQETQYFGPGTRLLVL.

This rearrangement joins TRBV27 to TRBJ1-2, with a weak D call TRBD1 (5 bases). Between the trimmed V and J ends, which lost 11 bases and 6 bases, there was a span of 19 bases. The CDR3 runs 13 residues. The V gene's germline CDR1 is MNHEY and CDR2 SMNVEV (reference sequence). The CDR3 region has the DNA TGTGCCTCCGATCCGGCAGGGTTGGATGGCTACACCTTC. This encodes CASDPAGLDGYTF.

V and J are TRBV11-2 and TRBJ1-3, with TRBD1 matching 8 bases. This CDR3 has 15 amino acids. CDR1 SGHAT and CDR2 FQNNGV come from the germline V gene. The J segment lost 3 bases and the V segment lost 5 bases, leaving 6 bases of the junction unmatched. The CDR3 sequence: CASSQDRVNGNTIYF. In DNA, the CDR3 is TGTGCCAGCAGCCAGGACAGGGTGAATGGAAACACCATATATTTT.

This chain uses TRBV30 with TRBJ1-5; D might be TRBD1 (5 bases). Trimming shortened V by 0 bases and J by 7 bases, and 10 bases separated the two germline ends. The CDR3 has 13 amino acids. CDR1 and CDR2 (germline): GTSNPN, SVGIG (reference sequence). As DNA, the CDR3 is TGTGCCTGGAGTGTAAGGGGTAGGCAGCCCCAGCATTTT. Protein sequence: CAWSVRGRQPQHF.

The gene calls are TRBV7-9 and TRBJ2-1; D is uncertain. The CDR3 loop spans 13 amino acids. CDR1 SEHNR and CDR2 FQNEAQ come from the germline V gene (reference sequence). V was trimmed by 5 bases and J by 8 bases, leaving 13 bases between them. This CDR3 is CASSLYLADEQFF. In nucleotides, the CDR3 is TGTGCCAGCAGCCTCTATCTCGCCGATGAGCAGTTCTTC.

This clone occurred once. This chain uses TRBV2 with TRBJ2-2, with 9 bases that match TRBD2. V lost 1 base, J lost 7 bases, and 10 bases stayed unmatched. The germline CDR1 and CDR2 sequences are SNHLY and FYNNEI. This CDR3 comprises 17 residues. The DNA of the CDR3 is TGTGCCAGCAGTGAAGAGAGGGCGGGAGGGCCCGGCGGGGAGCTGTTTTTT. This translates into CASSEERAGGPGGELFF.

J is TRBJ1-4 and V is TRBV10-3; 9 nucleotides align to TRBD1. V trimming: 8 bases; J trimming: 4 bases; junction bases outside the gene matches: 2. The CDR3 length is 13 residues. In germline, CDR1 is ENHRY, CDR2 SYGVKD. The CDR3, as DNA: TGTGCCATCGGGACAGGGAGTAATGAAAAACTGTTTTTT. Translated: CAIGTGSNEKLFF.

The V call is TRBV9, the J call TRBJ2-3, with TRBD1 matching over 9 bases. The CDR3 loop spans 17 amino acids. V shed 4 bases and J 1 base; nucleotides not matched to a gene: 10. Germline CDR1 reads SGDLS; CDR2 reads YYNGEE. The DNA for the CDR3 is TGTGCCAGCAGCTTAGGACAGGGGAGTTCCGGCACAGATACGCAGTATTTT. This translates into CASSLGQGSSGTDTQYF.

A word on this clone: Distinct nucleotide sequences in the sample also encode this CDR3. V is TRBV9 and J is TRBJ2-5; 9 bases map to TRBD2. CDR3 size: 15 residues. The V gene end was trimmed by 1 base and the J gene end by 2 bases; junction bases not matched to a gene: 3. The germline V gene has CDR1 SGDLS and CDR2 YYNGEE. The CDR3 sequence: CASSVSSGTQETQYF. CDR3 DNA: TGTGCCAGCAGCGTATCTAGCGGGACACAAGAGACCCAGTACTTC.

The genes are TRBV28 and TRBJ1-5; D is perhaps TRBD1 (6 bases). Germline V lookup: CDR1 MDHEN, CDR2 SYDVKM. The CDR3 contains 12 residues. Between the trimmed V and J ends, which lost 7 bases and 7 bases, there was a span of 11 bases. The CDR3 protein is CASNTGLQPQHF. CDR3 bases: TGTGCCAGCAATACAGGGTTACAGCCCCAGCATTTT.

V is TRBV7-2 and J is TRBJ2-3; 7 bases line up with TRBD1. From germline, CDR1 is SGHTA and CDR2 FQGNSA. The CDR3 has 15 residues. V lost 5 bases, J lost 6 bases, and 11 bases stayed unmatched. DNA of the CDR3: TGTGCCAGCAGCCCTAGAAGGGACAGATGGGATACGCAGTATTTT. It specifies CASSPRRDRWDTQYF. Together with reference TRBV7-2 and TRBJ2-3, the CDR3 gives the full variable domain: GAGVSQSPSNKVTEKGKDVELRCDPISGHTALYWYRQSLGQGLEFLIYFQGNSAPDKSGLPSDRFSAERTGGSVSTLTIQRTQQEDSAVYLCASSPRRDRWDTQYFGPGTRLTVL.

The V gene is TRBV5-5, the J gene TRBJ2-1; possibly TRBD2 for D (7 bases). The CDR3 totals 17 residues. V shed 2 bases and J shed 7 bases, with 22 bases lying between them. Per germline, CDR1 SGHKS and CDR2 YYEKEE (reference sequence). CDR3 sequence (DNA): TGTGCCAGCAGCTTAAATGAGGGGGGAGGGGACCCAAATGAGCAGTTCTTC. The encoded protein is CASSLNEGGGDPNEQFF. The complete variable domain, with remaining parts taken from reference TRBV5-5 and TRBJ2-1, reads DAGVTQSPTHLIKTRGQQVTLRCSPISGHKSVSWYQQVLGQGPQFIFQYYEKEERGRGNFPDRFSARQFPNYSSELNVNALLLGDSALYLCASSLNEGGGDPNEQFFGPGTRLTVL.

The chain combines TRBV10-1 with TRBJ2-2, with a possible D match to TRBD2 (6 bases). Between the trimmed V and J ends, which lost 3 bases and 4 bases, there was a span of 15 bases. The germline V gene has CDR1 WNHNN and CDR2 SYGVQD (reference sequence). The CDR3 runs to 16 residues. This chain's CDR3 is CASSDFPTGGTGELFF. CDR3 nucleotide sequence: TGCGCCAGCAGTGATTTCCCAACCGGGGGCACCGGGGAGCTGTTTTTT.

The genes are TRBV6-6 and TRBJ1-5; D unclear. The CDR3 loop spans 15 amino acids. With 7 bases removed from V and 0 bases from J, the gap between germline ends came to 13 bases. Germline V gives CDR1 MNHNY, CDR2 SVGAGI (reference sequence). The CDR3 coding sequence is TGTGCCAGCAACCAAAGGGAGCTTAGCAATCAGCCCCAGCATTTT. Amino acid sequence: CASNQRELSNQPQHF.

This chain joins TRBV28 and TRBJ2-7, with a possible D match to TRBD1 (6 bases). Trimming took off 2 bases at V and 4 bases at J, with 15 bases between the two ends. The CDR3 consists of 15 residues. CDR1 is MDHEN, CDR2 SYDVKM, per germline. The CDR3 spells CASSLTSGVRYEQYF. Written as DNA, the CDR3 is TGTGCCAGCAGTTTAACGTCAGGGGTCAGGTACGAGCAGTACTTC.

The CDR3 is CATPLMQGAGTEAFF. DNA of the CDR3: TGTGCCACCCCTCTTATGCAGGGGGCAGGGACTGAAGCTTTCTTT. This chain links TRBV24-1 with TRBJ1-1; TRBD1 matches 8 bases. The junction had 13 bases not matched to a gene; V was cut back by 9 bases and J by 5 bases. The CDR3 is 15 amino acids. Per the germline V gene, CDR1 is KGHDR and CDR2 is SFDVKD.

The V and J genes are TRBV2 and TRBJ2-7, with D hard to call. The CDR3 extends over 13 amino acids. Trimming shortened V by 7 bases and J by 0 bases, and 10 bases separated the two germline ends. Germline V gives CDR1 SNHLY, CDR2 FYNNEI. The CDR3 loop reads CASIAELSYEQYF. DNA for the CDR3: TGTGCCAGCATAGCAGAGCTCTCCTACGAGCAGTACTTC.

V gene TRBV5-8 combines with J gene TRBJ1-2; TRBD1 matches 7 bases. The germline V gene has CDR1 SGHTS and CDR2 YDEGEE. V was clipped by 4 bases and J by 3 bases; unmatched bases: 6. The CDR3 covers 14 residues. The CDR3 bases are TGTGCCAGCAGCCCTAGGGGGCGCGACTATGGCTACACCTTC. This translates into CASSPRGRDYGYTF.